This entry is about one T cell receptor beta chain. Its antigen is undetermined. Allogeneic regulatory or mature dendritic cells were co-cultured for more than 4 days with CFSE-labeled sorted T cells at 1:10. This sample is part of a study of regulatory dendritic cells for organ transplantation. Using immunoSEQ multiplex PCR, the repertoire was profiled, and TCRdb retains in-frame clones only, with some absent. The sample includes tens of thousands of clones, roughly 87% of them seen just once. This sequence originates from a human donor in good health. Sequenced: naive CD4+ T cells from blood cultured with dendritic cells. This sample's subset: CD45RA+ naive T cells.

CDR3 sequence reads: CASSTSLAGGTQYF. In DNA form, the CDR3 reads TGTGCCAGTAGTACGTCCCTAGCGGGGGGGACCCAGTACTTC. The chain joins TRBV19 to TRBJ2-5; 11 nucleotides match TRBD2. CDR1 LNHDA and CDR2 SQIVND come from the germline V gene (reference sequence). V gave up 4 bases and J gave up 7 bases; unmatched junction bases: 5. There are 14 residues in the CDR3.